This TCR beta chain was found in a study of blood T cells in healthy people across ages. The CDR3 has 17 residues. V lost 1 base and J lost 4; bases outside the gene matches: 10. Germline CDR1 LGHNA, CDR2 YSLEER. As for this clonotype: Its specificity is not known.

Study-wide results and caveats: In these data, TCR beta diversity tracked strongly with naive T cell percentage.

For the second PCR, which ran for roughly 6 to 12 cycles, a sample-barcoded 5' primer and a J-beta primer mix were used. One entry per CDR3 protein, called by TCRdb with MiXCR from the 5' RACE reads. Among about 680,000 distinct CDR3 sequences listed, over 45% were seen once. This chain joins TRBV4-3 and TRBJ2-7, with TRBD2 identical over 10 bases. The clonotype was recovered from a woman in her sixties or seventies in good health. Specimen: blood. The CDR3 DNA sequence: TGCGCCAGCAGCCAAGGTCTCTCTTTAGCGGGAGGTTACGAGCAGTACTTC. Its translation: CASSQGLSLAGGYEQYF.